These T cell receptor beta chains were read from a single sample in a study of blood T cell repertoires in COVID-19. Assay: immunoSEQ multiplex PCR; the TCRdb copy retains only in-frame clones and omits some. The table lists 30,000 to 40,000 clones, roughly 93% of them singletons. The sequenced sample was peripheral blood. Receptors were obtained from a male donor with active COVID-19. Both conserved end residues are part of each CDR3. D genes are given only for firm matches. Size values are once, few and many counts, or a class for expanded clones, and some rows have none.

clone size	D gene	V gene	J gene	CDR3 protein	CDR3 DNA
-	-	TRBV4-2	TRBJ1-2	CASSQDQNTANYGYTF	TGTGCCAGCAGCCAAGATCAGAACACCGCTAACTATGGCTACACCTTC
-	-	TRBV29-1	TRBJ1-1	CSVVVAVNTEAFF	TGCAGCGTTGTTGTGGCAGTAAACACTGAAGCTTTCTTT
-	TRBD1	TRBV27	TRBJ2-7	CASARPDRKQYF	TGTGCCAGCGCCCGCCCGGACAGGAAGCAGTACTTC
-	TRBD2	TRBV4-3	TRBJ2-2	CASSHYSGANTGELFF	TGCGCCAGCAGCCATTATAGCGGGGCAAACACCGGGGAGCTGTTTTTT
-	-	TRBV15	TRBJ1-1	CATSRVFRGLRTEAFF	TGTGCCACCAGCAGAGTTTTCAGAGGCCTGCGAACTGAAGCTTTCTTT
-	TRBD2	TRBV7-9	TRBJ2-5	CASSYPGLATTGETQYF	TGTGCCAGCAGCTATCCGGGACTAGCGACCACGGGAGAGACCCAGTACTTC
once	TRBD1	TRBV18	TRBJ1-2	CASSLQGTPNYGYTF	TGTGCCAGCTCACTACAGGGGACTCCTAACTATGGCTACACCTTC
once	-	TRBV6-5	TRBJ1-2	CASSNLQGLNYGYTF	TGTGCCAGCTCTAACCTTCAGGGTCTTAACTATGGCTACACCTTC
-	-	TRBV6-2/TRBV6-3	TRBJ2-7	CASSYSRTVNPYEQYF	TGTGCCAGCAGTTACTCCAGGACAGTTAATCCCTACGAGCAGTACTTC
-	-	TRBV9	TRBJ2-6	CASSVAPGMHSGANVLTF	TGTGCCAGCAGCGTAGCTCCAGGGATGCACTCTGGGGCCAACGTCCTGACTTTC
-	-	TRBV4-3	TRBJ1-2	CASSQDFSPSYGYTF	TGCGCCAGCAGCCAAGATTTTAGCCCCAGCTATGGCTACACCTTC
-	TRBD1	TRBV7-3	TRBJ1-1	CASSSMGQVNTEAFF	TGTGCCAGCAGCTCAATGGGACAGGTGAACACTGAAGCTTTCTTT
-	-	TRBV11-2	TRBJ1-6	CASSLGQTYNSPLHF	TGTGCCAGCAGCTTAGGTCAGACCTATAATTCACCCCTCCACTTT
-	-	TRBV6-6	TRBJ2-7	CASSPDSGVSYEQYF	TGTGCCAGCAGCCCGGACAGCGGGGTCAGCTACGAGCAGTACTTC
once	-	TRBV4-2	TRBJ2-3	CASSPLGADTQYF	TGTGCCAGCAGCCCTTTAGGGGCAGATACGCAGTATTTT
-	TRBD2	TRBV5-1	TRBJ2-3	CASSFLAGGTDTQYF	TGCGCCAGCAGCTTTCTAGCGGGGGGAACAGATACGCAGTATTTT
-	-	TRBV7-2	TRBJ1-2	CASSLAWQGGGYTF	TGTGCCAGCAGCTTAGCGTGGCAGGGTGGTGGCTACACCTTC
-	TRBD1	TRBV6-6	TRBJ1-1	CASRKGTANTEAFF	TGTGCCAGCAGAAAAGGGACAGCGAACACTGAAGCTTTCTTT
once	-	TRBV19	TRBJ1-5	CASKRGSSVDQPQHF	TGTGCCAGTAAACGAGGGAGTTCGGTAGATCAGCCCCAGCATTTT
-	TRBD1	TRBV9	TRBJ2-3	CASSTRTGGTDTQYF	TGTGCCAGCAGCACTAGGACAGGGGGCACAGATACGCAGTATTTT
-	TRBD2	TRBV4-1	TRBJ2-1	CASSQDGSGGYNEQFF	TGCGCCAGCAGCCAAGATGGTAGCGGGGGTTACAATGAGCAGTTCTTC
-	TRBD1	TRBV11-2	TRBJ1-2	CASSLEGQPYGYTF	TGTGCCAGCAGCTTAGAGGGACAGCCCTATGGCTACACCTTC
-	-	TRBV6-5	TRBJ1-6	CASSYLEGTGYSPLHF	TGTGCCAGCAGTTACTTGGAGGGCACTGGTTATTCACCCCTCCACTTT
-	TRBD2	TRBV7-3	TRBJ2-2	CASSLSPGGVAGELFF	TGTGCCAGCAGCTTAAGTCCGGGAGGAGTGGCCGGGGAGCTGTTTTTT
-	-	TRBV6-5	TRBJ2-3	CASSYVDFPTDTQYF	TGTGCCAGCAGTTACGTAGACTTCCCAACAGATACGCAGTATTTT
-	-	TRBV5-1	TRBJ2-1	CASSLGGGDYNEQFF	TGCGCCAGCAGCTTAGGAGGGGGGGACTACAATGAGCAGTTCTTC
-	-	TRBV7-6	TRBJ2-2	CASSLIQGQYNTGELFF	TGTGCCAGCAGCTTAATCCAGGGCCAATATAACACCGGGGAGCTGTTTTTT
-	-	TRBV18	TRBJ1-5	CASSPGGNQPQHF	TGTGCCAGCTCACCAGGAGGCAATCAGCCCCAGCATTTT
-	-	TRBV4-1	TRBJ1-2	CASSAETGTFSNYGYTF	TGCGCCAGCAGCGCGGAAACCGGAACTTTTTCTAACTATGGCTACACCTTC
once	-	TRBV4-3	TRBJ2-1	CASSKRGGNEQFF	TGCGCCAGCAGCAAGAGAGGGGGAAATGAGCAGTTCTTC
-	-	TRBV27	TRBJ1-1	CASRDRENTEAFF	TGTGCCAGCAGGGACAGAGAGAACACTGAAGCTTTCTTT
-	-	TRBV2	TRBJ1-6	CASSKYTGKVSPLHF	TGTGCCAGCAGTAAATATACAGGAAAAGTTTCACCCCTCCACTTT
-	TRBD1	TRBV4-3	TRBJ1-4	CASSPQTGLGEKLFF	TGCGCCAGCAGCCCCCAGACAGGGCTCGGTGAAAAACTGTTTTTT
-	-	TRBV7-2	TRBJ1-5	CASSLASQNNQPQHF	TGTGCCAGCAGCTTAGCATCTCAGAATAATCAGCCCCAGCATTTT
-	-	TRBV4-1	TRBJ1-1	CASSPRTLNMNTEAFF	TGCGCCAGCAGCCCGCGGACACTGAACATGAACACTGAAGCTTTCTTT
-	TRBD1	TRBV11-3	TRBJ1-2	CASSLDTGTGGYGYTF	TGTGCCAGCAGCTTAGACACCGGGACAGGGGGATATGGCTACACCTTC
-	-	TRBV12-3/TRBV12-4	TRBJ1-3	CASSLGGGNTIYF	TGTGCCAGCAGTTTAGGCGGTGGAAACACCATATATTTT
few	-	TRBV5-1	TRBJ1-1	CASSPRGGVMNTEAFF	TGCGCCAGCAGCCCCCGGGGGGGGGTCATGAACACTGAAGCTTTCTTT
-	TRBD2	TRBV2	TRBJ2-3	CASSWSGGENTQYF	TGTGCCAGCAGTTGGAGCGGGGGGGAGAATACGCAGTATTTT